This T cell receptor (beta chain) was found in a study of blood T cell repertoires in COVID-19. V was clipped by 3 bases and J by 3 bases; unmatched bases: 6. CDR1 is SGHRS, CDR2 YFSETQ, per germline. The length of the CDR3 is 14 residues. How the authors handled the data: Reference gene primer amplification gave estimated nucleated cell counts. Produced via immunoSEQ multiplex PCR; TCRdb's table is partial and in-frame only. From that table come the V and J calls and clone size; the DNA was used to work out D and trimming. Of nearly 200,000 clones in the sample, approximately 84% are singletons; the top ten hold more than 4.5%.

Sequencing was performed on peripheral blood. This sequence originates from a woman between 65 and 79 years old with active or convalescent COVID-19. The chain has TRBV5-1 and TRBJ2-7, with 7 bases lining up with TRBD1. The CDR3 nucleotides are TGCGCCAGCAGCTCCGGGACAGCCGGCTACGAGCAGTACTTC. It yields the protein CASSSGTAGYEQYF.